This TCR beta chain was captured in a study of response to subunit inactivated influenza vaccine. With regard to this clonotype: Its specificity is unknown.

Study conclusions and caveats: With each seasonal influenza vaccination, the authors suggested, few new T cells are recruited.

A single record per CDR3 protein comes from TCRdb applying MiXCR to the RT-PCR reads. The sample includes more than 700,000 distinct CDR3 sequences, approximately 21% of them seen just once. The ends were cut back, 0 bases at V and 6 bases at J, with 15 bases in the middle. Germline CDR1 reads SGHRS; CDR2 reads YFSETQ. The CDR3 loop spans 16 amino acids. The chain carries TRBV5-1 and TRBJ2-2, with a weak D call TRBD1 (6 bases). The sample was PBMCs from blood, taken roughly 5 days after vaccination. This clonotype was obtained from a man in his fifties or sixties who received an inactivated influenza vaccine. The CDR3 coding sequence is TGCGCCAGCAGCTTGGCCCAACAGGGAGCAGCCGGGGAGCTGTTTTTT. Protein: CASSLAQQGAAGELFF.